This T cell receptor (beta chain) appears in the sequencing data of a study of blood T cell repertoires in COVID-19. Some clones are missing from TCRdb's copy, which holds only in-frame ones; the method was immunoSEQ multiplex PCR. Of roughly 160,000 clones in the sample, around 90% were seen once. The sequenced sample was peripheral blood. This TCR derives from a man aged 18-30 years with acute or convalescent COVID-19.

CDR3 in amino acids: CASSLATGNTEAFF. The CDR3 DNA is TGCGCCAGCAGCTTGGCAACAGGGAACACTGAAGCTTTCTTT. This chain uses TRBV5-1 with TRBJ1-1; D is possibly TRBD1 (5 bases). CDR3 size: 14 residues. The V gene's germline CDR1 is SGHRS and CDR2 YFSETQ. V dropped 0 bases and J dropped 1 base, with 7 bases sitting between them.